The source of this TCR beta chain is a study of blood T cell repertoires in COVID-19. V was pared by 0 bases and J by 0 bases, with 8 bases of the junction left unmatched. The germline V gene encodes CDR1 LNHDA and CDR2 SQIVND (reference sequence). This CDR3 contains 18 residues. Repertoires were generated with immunoSEQ multiplex PCR, while TCRdb's copy carries only in-frame clones and drops some. The sample holds about 170,000 clones, 88% seen once. The specimen sequenced was peripheral blood. This chain uses TRBV19 with TRBJ1-1; 9 bases map to TRBD1. The receptor was derived from a man aged 55 to 70 with acute or convalescent COVID-19. This chain's CDR3 is CASSIDGQGTYMNTEAFF. CDR3 nucleotides: TGTGCCAGTAGTATAGACGGACAGGGGACGTACATGAACACTGAAGCTTTCTTT.